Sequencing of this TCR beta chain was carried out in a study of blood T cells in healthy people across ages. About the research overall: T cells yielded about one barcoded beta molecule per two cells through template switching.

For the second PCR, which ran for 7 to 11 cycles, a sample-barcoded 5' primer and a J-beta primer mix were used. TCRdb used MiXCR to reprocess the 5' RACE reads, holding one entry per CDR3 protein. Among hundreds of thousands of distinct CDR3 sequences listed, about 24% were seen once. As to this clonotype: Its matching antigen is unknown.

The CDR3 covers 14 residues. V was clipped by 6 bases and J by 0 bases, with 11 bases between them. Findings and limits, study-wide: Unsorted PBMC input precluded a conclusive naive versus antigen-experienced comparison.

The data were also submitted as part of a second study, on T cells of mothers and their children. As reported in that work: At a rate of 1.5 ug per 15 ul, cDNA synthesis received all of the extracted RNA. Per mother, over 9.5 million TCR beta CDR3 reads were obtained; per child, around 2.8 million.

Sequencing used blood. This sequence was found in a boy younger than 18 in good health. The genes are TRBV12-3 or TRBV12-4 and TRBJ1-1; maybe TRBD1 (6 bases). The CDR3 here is CASRRGRLNTEAFF. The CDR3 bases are TGTGCCAGCAGACGGGGGCGGTTGAACACTGAAGCTTTCTTT.